This T cell receptor beta chain was documented in a study of identical twins. Study-level results: Invariant cells of the MAIT and iNKT types might have partly distorted the zero-insertion analyses.

Concerning this clonotype itself: Its specificity is not known.

Via MiXCR, TCRdb re-called the 5' RACE reads, giving one row per CDR3 protein. This sample has hundreds of thousands of distinct CDR3 sequences, with 7% to 7.5% found just once. The ends were cut back, 6 bases at V and 9 bases at J, with 14 bases in the middle. The V gene's germline CDR1 is MNHEY and CDR2 SVGAGI. The CDR3 spans 12 residues. These data also formed part of another study, on yellow fever vaccine responses in identical twins.

This chain joins TRBV6-5 and TRBJ2-5, with a tentative D call TRBD2 (6 bases). Sequenced: PBMCs. The source of this sequence is a young woman in good health. Here the CDR3 reads CASSQGGESQYF. The CDR3 coding sequence is TGTGCCAGCAGCCAAGGCGGGGAGTCCCAGTACTTC.